This T cell receptor beta chain appears in the sequencing data of a study of vaccination and CD4 T cells after COVID-19. Noted treatment: approximately 11-day PBMC culture with coronavirus spike peptide pools or control peptides (ViraFEST assay). Antigen-specific T cell expansion with peptide pools preceded TCR sequencing in the ViraFEST approach. The culture of 1.5 million to 2 million PBMCs per well included approximately 9 IU/ml IL-2 and approximately 10 ug/ml peptide pools. Once obtained from cultured CD4+ T cells, the DNA was sequenced using the Oncomine TCR Beta short-read assay. One entry per CDR3 protein, called by TCRdb with MiXCR from the PCR reads. The profile shows 15,000 to 20,000 distinct CDR3 sequences, roughly two fifths of them singletons. Worth noting for this clonotype: The target antigen is unknown.

Trimming took 6 bases from V and 4 from J, leaving 13 bases between them. The CDR3 is 15 amino acids. CDR1 is MNHEY and CDR2 is SMNVEV in the germline V gene (reference sequence). This sequence originates from a human donor who had recovered from COVID-19. The chain joins TRBV27 to TRBJ2-6, with D perhaps matching TRBD2 (6 bases). Material for sequencing was CD4+ T cells from blood, cultured in vitro. The CDR3 region is CASSAPGRGANVLTF. The DNA for the CDR3 is TGTGCCAGCAGCGCGCCAGGGAGGGGGGCCAACGTCCTGACTTTC.